The 23 T cell receptor beta chains reported below all come from one sample, sequenced in a study of technical replicates of blood from a few donors. Measured with immunoSEQ multiplex PCR; TCRdb has only the in-frame clones, and not every one. The profile shows more than 55,000 clones, approximately 89% of them singletons. Material for sequencing was PBMCs. These receptors came from a human donor in good health. Some clones in this sample may be carry-over from other donors' samples.

The V call is TRBV4-2, the J call TRBJ2-7; the match to TRBD1 covers 10 bases. CDR1 is LGHNA, CDR2 YNFKEQ, per germline. With V trimmed by 1 base and J by 5 bases, 5 bases remained unmatched. The CDR3 totals 15 residues. The CDR3 DNA reads TGTGCCAGCAGCCAAGGGGACAGGGGCCCCCACGAGCAGTACTTC. Translated, it gives CASSQGDRGPHEQYF.

The chain uses TRBV9 and TRBJ2-7, with 13 bases identical to TRBD2. J was trimmed by 4 bases and V by 4 bases; bases with no gene match: 5. The CDR3 extends over 15 amino acids. CDR1 and CDR2 from the germline V gene are SGDLS and YYNGEE. DNA of the CDR3: TGTGCCAGCAGCTTCGGACTAGCGGGAGTGTACGAGCAGTACTTC. It is translated as CASSFGLAGVYEQYF. The variable domain in full, completed from reference TRBV9 and TRBJ2-7, reads DSGVTQTPKHLITATGQRVTLRCSPRSGDLSVYWYQQSLDQGLQFLIQYYNGEERAKGNILERFSAQQFPDLHSELNLSSLELGDSALYFCASSFGLAGVYEQYFGPGTRLTVT.

J is TRBJ1-2 and V is TRBV5-4; TRBD1 might be the D (5 bases). Trimming removed 0 bases from V and 7 bases from J, with 10 bases in between. Germline V gene data show CDR1 as SGHNT and CDR2 as YYREEE (reference sequence). The CDR3 runs 13 residues. CDR3 in amino acids: CASSLGTLIGYTF. The CDR3 DNA reads TGTGCCAGCAGCTTGGGGACATTGATTGGCTACACCTTC.

J is TRBJ2-1 and V is TRBV7-2; 13 bases fit TRBD2. The CDR3 is 15 residues long. V lost 5 bases, J lost 7 bases, and 5 bases stayed unmatched. Germline V gives CDR1 SGHTA, CDR2 FQGNSA. CDR3: CASSNQGLAGNEQFF. CDR3 DNA: TGTGCCAGCAGCAATCAGGGACTAGCGGGAAATGAGCAGTTCTTC.

CDR3 loop: CASSQHYPDFRIHGYTF. CDR3 nucleotides: TGTGCCAGCAGCCAACACTACCCGGACTTCAGGATTCATGGCTACACCTTC. This chain uses TRBV4-2 with TRBJ1-2; D uncertain. The CDR3 extends over 17 amino acids. Per germline, CDR1 LGHNA and CDR2 YNFKEQ. V was pared by 2 bases and J by 6 bases, with 22 bases between.

The chain employs TRBV5-5 and TRBJ2-7; 7 bases map to TRBD1. CDR3 length equals 15 residues. V was pared by 2 bases and J by 3 bases, with 8 bases of the junction left unmatched. The V gene's germline CDR1 is SGHKS and CDR2 YYEKEE (reference sequence). The CDR3 DNA sequence: TGTGCCAGCAGCTTTTTGTGGACAGGTGGCTACGAGCAGTACTTC. Translating it yields CASSFLWTGGYEQYF.

This clone was recorded only once. The chain has TRBV9 and TRBJ2-7; TRBD1 matches at 12 bases. The CDR3 runs to 15 residues. The V segment lost 3 bases and the J segment 7 bases; nucleotides outside the gene matches: 8. Germline lookup yields CDR1 SGDLS and CDR2 YYNGEE. The CDR3 reads CASSAPGQGAREQYF. In DNA, the CDR3 is TGTGCCAGCAGCGCCCCGGGACAGGGGGCGAGGGAGCAGTACTTC.

This sequence joins TRBV6-1 and TRBJ2-1, with TRBD2 matching over 7 bases. V lost 6 bases, J lost 6 bases, and 11 bases stayed unmatched. CDR3 size: 15 residues. Per the germline V gene, CDR1 is MNHNS and CDR2 is SASEGT. The CDR3 protein is CASRRSGEIGNEQFF. As DNA, the CDR3 is TGTGCCAGCAGGAGGAGCGGGGAGATAGGCAATGAGCAGTTCTTC.

V is TRBV29-1 and J is TRBJ2-1; 11 nucleotides match TRBD2. CDR1 and CDR2 (germline): SQVTM, ANQGSEA. The CDR3 loop spans 16 amino acids. Unmatched junction bases numbered 13, after V lost 6 bases and J lost 6 bases. The CDR3 coding sequence is TGCAGCGTCCAAACCCCGGGACTAGCGGTTACCAATGAGCAGTTCTTC. Amino acids: CSVQTPGLAVTNEQFF.

CDR3 loop: CASKGFGTEAFF. The CDR3 DNA is TGTGCCAGCAAGGGGTTCGGCACTGAAGCTTTCTTT. The V gene is TRBV27, the J gene TRBJ1-1; tentatively, D is TRBD1 (5 bases). This CDR3 comprises 12 residues. The germline V gene encodes CDR1 MNHEY and CDR2 SMNVEV (reference sequence). V was cut by 7 bases and J by 4 bases, with 10 bases left in between.

V and J are TRBV19 and TRBJ2-3, with TRBD2 identical over 12 bases. V was pared by 5 bases and J by 5 bases, with 8 bases of the junction left unmatched. The CDR3 runs to 16 residues. Germline V gene data show CDR1 as LNHDA and CDR2 as SQIVND (reference sequence). The CDR3 here is CASSPRLAGVGDTQYF. The CDR3 DNA is TGTGCCAGTAGTCCTAGACTAGCGGGGGTGGGAGATACGCAGTATTTT.

This chain connects TRBV5-4 to TRBJ2-5; TRBD2 might be the D (6 bases). The CDR3 extends over 14 amino acids. V was pared by 4 bases and J by 5 bases, with 15 bases between. CDR1 is SGHNT, CDR2 YYREEE, per germline (reference sequence). In DNA, the CDR3 is TGTGCCAGCAGCCAGGGACTTCCAGGGGAGACCCAGTACTTC. It encodes CASSQGLPGETQYF.

The chain carries TRBV15 and TRBJ1-5, with D uncertain. Germline lookup yields CDR1 LNHNV and CDR2 YYDKDF (reference sequence). The CDR3 runs 12 residues. Trimming cost V 4 bases and J 5 bases, with 6 bases left between them. The DNA of the CDR3 is TGTGCCACCAGCACCCAGGATCAGCCCCAGCATTTT. It yields the protein CATSTQDQPQHF.

The V call is TRBV9, the J call TRBJ2-7, with D tentatively TRBD2 (6 bases). The V gene's germline CDR1 is SGDLS and CDR2 YYNGEE. V was trimmed by 3 bases and J by 0 bases, leaving 13 bases between them. CDR3 size: 15 residues. The CDR3 region is CASSAGDSSSYEQYF. CDR3 sequence (DNA): TGTGCCAGCAGCGCCGGGGACTCTAGCTCCTACGAGCAGTACTTC.

CDR3 coding DNA: TGTGCCAGCAGCTTAGGTATCCGGGGGGCGCTAAATTCACCCCTCCACTTT. The encoded protein is CASSLGIRGALNSPLHF. The chain carries TRBV7-6 and TRBJ1-6, with D maybe TRBD1 (6 bases). V lost 1 base, J lost 7 bases, and 17 bases lay in between. Germline V gene sequence: CDR1 SGHVS, CDR2 FNYEAQ. This CDR3 contains 17 residues.

For this clone: The sample has other DNA sequences that encode this CDR3 too. The V gene is TRBV6-5, the J gene TRBJ1-1, with D perhaps TRBD1 (6 bases). Germline V gene lookup returns CDR1 MNHEY and CDR2 SVGAGI. V lost 5 bases, J lost 1 base, and 8 bases lay in between. The length of the CDR3 is 13 residues. The CDR3, as DNA: TGTGCCAGCAGTCGCAGGGGGAACACTGAAGCTTTCTTT. This codes for CASSRRGNTEAFF.

The chain carries TRBV27 and TRBJ1-2; weak D call: TRBD1 (5 bases). V lost 4 bases and J 4 bases, leaving 13 bases between the germline ends. Germline CDR1 reads MNHEY; CDR2 reads SMNVEV (reference sequence). This CDR3 has 14 residues. CDR3 amino acids: CASSWAGLAYGYTF. CDR3 DNA sequence: TGTGCCAGCAGTTGGGCGGGACTGGCCTATGGCTACACCTTC.

The chain uses TRBV5-1 and TRBJ2-3; D is perhaps TRBD2 (6 bases). Germline CDR1 and CDR2: SGHRS and YFSETQ. This CDR3 contains 15 residues. Trimming pared 4 bases from V and 6 bases from J, leaving 18 bases between. The CDR3 loop is CASSPGTWAGDTQYF. The CDR3 DNA follows: TGCGCCAGCAGCCCGGGGACTTGGGCTGGGGATACGCAGTATTTT.

The V gene is TRBV7-9, the J gene TRBJ2-2, with 11 nucleotides matching TRBD2. CDR1 is SEHNR and CDR2 is FQNEAQ in the germline V gene (reference sequence). The CDR3 has 16 residues. The junction had 9 bases not matched to a gene; V was cut back by 6 bases and J by 6 bases. The CDR3 loop reads CASSGTSGNVAGELFF. The CDR3 coding sequence is TGTGCCAGCAGTGGGACTAGCGGAAATGTCGCCGGGGAGCTGTTTTTT.

This chain connects TRBV7-2 to TRBJ2-5, with 8 bases matching TRBD2. CDR1 is SGHTA and CDR2 is FQGNSA in the germline V gene. CDR3 length: 16 amino acids. V shed 1 base and J 2 bases; nucleotides not matched to a gene: 6. The CDR3 DNA is TGTGCCAGCAGCTTAGGAGTCACTAGCGGTCAAGAGACCCAGTACTTC. Translation gives CASSLGVTSGQETQYF.

The chain recombines TRBV12-1 with TRBJ2-7; TRBD2 is the table's D call and was not checked against the DNA. TRBV12-1 is marked as a pseudogene. This CDR3 comprises 18 residues. CDR3 sequence: CASSSSTSGRLRSYEQYF. In DNA, the CDR3 is TGTGCCAGCAGCTCCTCGACTAGCGGGAGGTTAAGGTCCTACGAGCAGTACTTC.

This clone was detected only a few times. This rearrangement joins TRBV9 to TRBJ1-2; TRBD1 aligns across 7 bases. The CDR3 extends over 16 amino acids. Unmatched junction bases numbered 11, after V lost 2 bases and J lost 4 bases. The germline gives CDR1 SGDLS, CDR2 YYNGEE. CDR3 residues: CASSVSHGGGGYGYTF. The CDR3 DNA sequence: TGTGCCAGCAGCGTCTCCCACGGAGGGGGCGGCTATGGCTACACCTTC.

This chain uses TRBV7-9 with TRBJ2-5; 7 nucleotides agree with TRBD1. CDR3 length equals 13 residues. The germline CDR1 and CDR2 sequences are SEHNR and FQNEAQ (reference sequence). V was clipped by 5 bases and J by 4 bases; unmatched bases: 4. Here the CDR3 reads CASSPGQRETQYF. The CDR3 DNA is TGTGCCAGCAGCCCGGGACAGAGAGAGACCCAGTACTTC.